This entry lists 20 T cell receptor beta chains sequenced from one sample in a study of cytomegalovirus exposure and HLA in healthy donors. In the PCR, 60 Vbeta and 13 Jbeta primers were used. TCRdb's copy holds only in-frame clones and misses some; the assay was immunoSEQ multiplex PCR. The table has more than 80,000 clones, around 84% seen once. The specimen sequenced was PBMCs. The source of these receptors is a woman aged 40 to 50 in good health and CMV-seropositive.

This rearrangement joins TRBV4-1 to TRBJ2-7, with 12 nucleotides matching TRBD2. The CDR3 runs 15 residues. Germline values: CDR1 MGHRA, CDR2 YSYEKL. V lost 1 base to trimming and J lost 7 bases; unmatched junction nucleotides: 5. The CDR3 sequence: CASSQALTSGREQYF. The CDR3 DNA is TGCGCCAGCAGCCAAGCCCTCACTAGCGGGAGGGAGCAGTACTTC.

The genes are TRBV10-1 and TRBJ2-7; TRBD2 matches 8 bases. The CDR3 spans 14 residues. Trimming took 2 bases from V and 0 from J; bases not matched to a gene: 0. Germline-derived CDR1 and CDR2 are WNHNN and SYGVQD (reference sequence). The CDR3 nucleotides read TGCGCCAGCAGTGAGCGGGAGGGCTCCTACGAGCAGTACTTC. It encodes CASSEREGSYEQYF.

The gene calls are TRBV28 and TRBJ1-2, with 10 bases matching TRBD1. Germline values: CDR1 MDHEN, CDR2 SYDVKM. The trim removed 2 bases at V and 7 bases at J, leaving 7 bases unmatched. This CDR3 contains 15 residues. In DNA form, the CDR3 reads TGTGCCAGCAGTTTAGCGACAGGGGGCGTAGGTGGCTACACCTTC. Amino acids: CASSLATGGVGGYTF.

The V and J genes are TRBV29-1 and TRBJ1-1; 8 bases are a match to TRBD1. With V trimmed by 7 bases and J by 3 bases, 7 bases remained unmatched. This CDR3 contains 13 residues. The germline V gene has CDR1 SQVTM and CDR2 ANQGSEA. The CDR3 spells CSAEGQGDTEAFF. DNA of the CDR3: TGCAGCGCCGAAGGACAGGGTGACACTGAAGCTTTCTTT.

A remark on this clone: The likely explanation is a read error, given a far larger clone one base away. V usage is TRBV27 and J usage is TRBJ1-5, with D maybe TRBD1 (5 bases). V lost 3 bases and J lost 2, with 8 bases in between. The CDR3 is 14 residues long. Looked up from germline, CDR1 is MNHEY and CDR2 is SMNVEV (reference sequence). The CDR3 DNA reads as TGTGCCAGCAGTTTGGAAGGGGGCAATCAGCCCCAGCATTTT. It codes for CASSLEGGNQPQHF.

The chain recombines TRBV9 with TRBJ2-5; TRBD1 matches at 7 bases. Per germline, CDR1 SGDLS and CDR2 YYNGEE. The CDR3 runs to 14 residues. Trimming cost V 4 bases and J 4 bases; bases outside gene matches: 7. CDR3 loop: CASSNLQGVETQYF. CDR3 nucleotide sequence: TGTGCCAGCAGCAATTTGCAGGGGGTAGAGACCCAGTACTTC.

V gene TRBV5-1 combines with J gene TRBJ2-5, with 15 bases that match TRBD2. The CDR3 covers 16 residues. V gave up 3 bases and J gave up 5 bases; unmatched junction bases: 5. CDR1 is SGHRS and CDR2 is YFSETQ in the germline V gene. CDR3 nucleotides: TGCGCCAGCAGCTCCGGACTAGCGGGAGGGGTGGAGACCCAGTACTTC. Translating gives CASSSGLAGGVETQYF. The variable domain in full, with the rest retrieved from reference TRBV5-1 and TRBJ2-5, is KAGVTQTPRYLIKTRGQQVTLSCSPISGHRSVSWYQQTPGQGLQFLFEYFSETQRNKGNFPGRFSGRQFSNSRSEMNVSTLELGDSALYLCASSSGLAGGVETQYFGPGTRLLVL.

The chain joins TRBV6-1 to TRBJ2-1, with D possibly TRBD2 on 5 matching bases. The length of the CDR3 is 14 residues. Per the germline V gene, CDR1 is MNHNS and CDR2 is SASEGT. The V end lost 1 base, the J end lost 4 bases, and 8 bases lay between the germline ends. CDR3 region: CASSEVSGYNEQFF. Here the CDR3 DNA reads TGTGCCAGCAGTGAAGTCTCGGGGTACAATGAGCAGTTCTTC.

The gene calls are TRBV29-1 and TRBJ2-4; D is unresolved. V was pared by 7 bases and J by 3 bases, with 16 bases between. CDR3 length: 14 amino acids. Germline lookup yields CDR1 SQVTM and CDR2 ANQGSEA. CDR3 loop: CSAEGRRGKNIQYF. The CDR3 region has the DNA TGCAGCGCAGAAGGAAGGAGAGGCAAAAACATTCAGTACTTC.

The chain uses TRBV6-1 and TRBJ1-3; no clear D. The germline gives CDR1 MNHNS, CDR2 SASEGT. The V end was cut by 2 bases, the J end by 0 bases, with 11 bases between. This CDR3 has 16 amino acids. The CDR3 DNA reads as TGTGCCAGCAGTGAATATAGAGGAGACTCTGGAAACACCATATATTTT. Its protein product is CASSEYRGDSGNTIYF.

CDR3 bases: TGCGCCAGCAGCGCCTGGATCGTTACTAGCTACACAGATACGCAGTATTTT. The encoded protein is CASSAWIVTSYTDTQYF. This chain connects TRBV5-1 to TRBJ2-3, with D possibly matching TRBD2 (6 bases). Trimming cost V 4 bases and J 2 bases, with 20 bases left between them. From germline, CDR1 is SGHRS and CDR2 YFSETQ. This CDR3 is built from 17 residues. Filled out from reference TRBV5-1 and TRBJ2-3, the complete variable domain reads KAGVTQTPRYLIKTRGQQVTLSCSPISGHRSVSWYQQTPGQGLQFLFEYFSETQRNKGNFPGRFSGRQFSNSRSEMNVSTLELGDSALYLCASSAWIVTSYTDTQYFGPGTRLTVL.

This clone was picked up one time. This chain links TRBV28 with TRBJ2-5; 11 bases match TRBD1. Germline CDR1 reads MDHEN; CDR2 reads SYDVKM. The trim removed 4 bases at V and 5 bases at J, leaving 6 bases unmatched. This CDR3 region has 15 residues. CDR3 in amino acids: CASSSSGQGGETQYF. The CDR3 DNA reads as TGTGCCAGCAGTTCCTCGGGACAGGGGGGGGAGACCCAGTACTTC.

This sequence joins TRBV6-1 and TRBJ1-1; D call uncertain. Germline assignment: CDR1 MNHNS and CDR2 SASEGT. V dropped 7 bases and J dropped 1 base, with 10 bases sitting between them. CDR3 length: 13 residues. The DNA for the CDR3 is TGTGCCAGCAATCAGGTCGAGAACACTGAAGCTTTCTTT. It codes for CASNQVENTEAFF.

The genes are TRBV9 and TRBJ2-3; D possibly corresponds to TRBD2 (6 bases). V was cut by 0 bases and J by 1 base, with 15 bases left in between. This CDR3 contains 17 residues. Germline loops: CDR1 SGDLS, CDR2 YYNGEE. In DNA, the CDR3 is TGTGCCAGCAGCGTAGACGTGGGGGGAGCGGGCACAGATACGCAGTATTTT. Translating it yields CASSVDVGGAGTDTQYF.

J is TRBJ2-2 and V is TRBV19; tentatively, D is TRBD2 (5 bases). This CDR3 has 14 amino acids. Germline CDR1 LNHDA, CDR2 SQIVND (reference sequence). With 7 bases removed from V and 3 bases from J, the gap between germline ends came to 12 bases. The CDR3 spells CASMDPGYTGELFF. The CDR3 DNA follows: TGTGCCAGTATGGACCCGGGATACACCGGGGAGCTGTTTTTT.

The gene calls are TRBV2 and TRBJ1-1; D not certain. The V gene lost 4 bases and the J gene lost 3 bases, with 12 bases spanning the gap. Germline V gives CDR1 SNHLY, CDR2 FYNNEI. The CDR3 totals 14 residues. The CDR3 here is CASSGSAWDTEAFF. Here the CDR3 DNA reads TGTGCCAGCAGTGGTAGCGCCTGGGACACTGAAGCTTTCTTT.

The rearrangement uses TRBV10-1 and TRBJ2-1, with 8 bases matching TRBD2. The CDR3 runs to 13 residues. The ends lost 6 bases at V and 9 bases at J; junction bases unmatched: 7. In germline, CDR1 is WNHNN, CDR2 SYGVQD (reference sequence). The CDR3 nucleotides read TGCGCCAGCAGCTCAGGACTAGCTGGTGAGCAGTTCTTC. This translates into CASSSGLAGEQFF.

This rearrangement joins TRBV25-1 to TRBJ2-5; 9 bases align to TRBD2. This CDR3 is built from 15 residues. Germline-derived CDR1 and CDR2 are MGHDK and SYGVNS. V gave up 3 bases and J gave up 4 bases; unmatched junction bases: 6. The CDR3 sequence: CASSDVGLAIETQYF. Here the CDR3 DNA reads TGTGCCAGCAGTGATGTAGGACTAGCGATAGAGACCCAGTACTTC.

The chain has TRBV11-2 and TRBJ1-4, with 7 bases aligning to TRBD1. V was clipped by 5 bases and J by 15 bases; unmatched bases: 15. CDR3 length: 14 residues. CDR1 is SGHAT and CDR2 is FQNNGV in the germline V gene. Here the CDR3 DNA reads TGTGCCAGCAGCCTAAGGGGAGGTGACAGGGAGGTGTTTTTT. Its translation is CASSLRGGDREVFF.

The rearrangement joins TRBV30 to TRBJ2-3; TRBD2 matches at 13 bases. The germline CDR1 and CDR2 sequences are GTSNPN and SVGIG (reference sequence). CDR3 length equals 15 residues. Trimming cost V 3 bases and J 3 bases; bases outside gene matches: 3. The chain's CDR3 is CAWSQGLAGTDTQYF. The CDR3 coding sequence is TGTGCCTGGAGCCAGGGACTAGCGGGAACAGATACGCAGTATTTT.